Reported below is one T cell receptor beta chain. The antigen is unknown. These data are taken from a study of T cell clonotyping in hematopoietic cell transplantation. Study as a whole: Recipient samples before transplant were obtained post-cytoreduction. Study conclusions and caveats: Without cell sorting, CD4 versus CD8 contributions remain unresolved. Higher Inverse Simpson Index values in graft donor and pretransplant recipient predicted broader posttransplant TCR diversity. After transplant, recipient diversity fell while pathologically expanded clonotypes grew through day 180.

Germline V lookup: CDR1 MGHRA, CDR2 YSYEKL. V gave up 2 bases and J gave up 2 bases, with 8 bases separating them. The CDR3 contains 14 residues. As to time point: recipient sample about 28 days before transplant, after cytoreduction. The protocol was immunoSEQ multiplex PCR, while the TCRdb copy is restricted to in-frame clones and leaves out a portion. The sample carries about 29,000 clones, about three quarters recorded once. The clonotype was recovered from a young woman with chronic myeloid leukemia. Some clones in this sample may be carry-over from other donors' samples. This chain uses TRBV4-1 with TRBJ2-3; tentatively, D is TRBD1 (5 bases). This material consisted of peripheral blood mononuclear cells, taken before stem cell transplant. The CDR3 here is CASSQRGFTDTQYF. Here the CDR3 DNA reads TGCGCCAGCAGCCAAAGGGGATTCACAGATACGCAGTATTTT.